This TCR beta chain stems from a study of CD8 T cells in ankylosing spondylitis (dated by TCRdb to about 2017). For context, the study as a whole: To find TCR variants linked to disease, the study profiled T cell receptor beta repertoires in ankylosing spondylitis patients and healthy donors. The full study cohort comprised 20 to 30 ankylosing spondylitis patients and 85 to 120 healthy donors. Peripheral blood was sampled, and synovial fluid was also collected from ankylosing spondylitis patients. Study-wide conclusions, independent of this receptor: The disease-linked clones were reported to be significantly enriched in matched synovial fluid samples from ankylosing spondylitis patients. In peripheral blood, the disease-linked clones were found at relatively low frequencies and had a CD8+ phenotype. Some motif variants had previously been reported in the synovial fluid and blood of reactive arthritis patients, which suggests shared mechanisms of disease initiation. Blood from ankylosing spondylitis patients appeared to be characterized by a TCR beta motif composed of 7 to 9 highly homologous amino acid variants.

From cysteine to phenylalanine, the CDR3 is 13 amino acids long. Just the 39-base CDR3 DNA is kept, in frame starting at base 1. CDR1 DFQATT and CDR2 SNEGSKA were looked up in the germline V gene (reference sequence). Relative to germline, V is 1 base shorter and J is 2 bases shorter, with 7 bases between their ends. This clonotype has ten or more counts. Its antigen is currently not known. No clone much larger than this one lies a single base away; base qualities are absent. TCRdb names Illumina HiSeq 2500 as the instrument used. Quantitative 5'-RACE with molecular barcodes was the method used to prepare the TCR beta libraries. The paper's data handling went like this. A new computational method, built on a probabilistic model of VDJ rearrangement, was used to identify disease-linked TCR variants. The public reads were quality trimmed at Q25 with fastp and then assembled into clones with MiXCR by TCRdb, keeping productive beta chains. Each CDR3 protein appears once, grouped with its most common genes and DNA. TCRdb, not the authors, supplied the V and J calls. Present in this sample are about 170,000 distinct CDR3 sequences, about 17% of which were seen just once. The ten largest clonotypes hold approximately 7.8% of the sample.

The clonotype was recovered from a male donor with ankylosing spondylitis or in good health (not recorded which). The chain is assembled from TRBV20-1 and TRBJ2-3, with the D gene uncertain. The specimen was blood, either unsorted or a sorted T cell fraction (not recorded which). The DNA sequence is TGCAGTGCTAGAGGGGCAGCCACAGATACGCAGTATTTT. Its translation is CSARGAATDTQYF.